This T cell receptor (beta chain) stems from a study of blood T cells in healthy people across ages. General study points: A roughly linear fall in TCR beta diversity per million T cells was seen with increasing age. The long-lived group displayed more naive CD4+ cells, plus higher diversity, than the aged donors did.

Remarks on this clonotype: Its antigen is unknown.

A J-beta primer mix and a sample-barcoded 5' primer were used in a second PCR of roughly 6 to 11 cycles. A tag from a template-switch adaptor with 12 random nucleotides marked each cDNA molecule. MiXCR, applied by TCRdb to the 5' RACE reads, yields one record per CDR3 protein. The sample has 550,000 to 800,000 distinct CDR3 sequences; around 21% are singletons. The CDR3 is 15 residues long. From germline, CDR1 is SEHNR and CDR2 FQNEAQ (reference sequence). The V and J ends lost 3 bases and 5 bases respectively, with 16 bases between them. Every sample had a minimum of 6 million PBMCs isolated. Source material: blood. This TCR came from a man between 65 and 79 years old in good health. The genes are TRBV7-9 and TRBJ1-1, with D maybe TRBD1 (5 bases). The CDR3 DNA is TGTGCCAGCAGCTTGGGGGGGTTCGGAAAAACTGAAGCTTTCTTT. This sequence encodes CASSLGGFGKTEAFF.